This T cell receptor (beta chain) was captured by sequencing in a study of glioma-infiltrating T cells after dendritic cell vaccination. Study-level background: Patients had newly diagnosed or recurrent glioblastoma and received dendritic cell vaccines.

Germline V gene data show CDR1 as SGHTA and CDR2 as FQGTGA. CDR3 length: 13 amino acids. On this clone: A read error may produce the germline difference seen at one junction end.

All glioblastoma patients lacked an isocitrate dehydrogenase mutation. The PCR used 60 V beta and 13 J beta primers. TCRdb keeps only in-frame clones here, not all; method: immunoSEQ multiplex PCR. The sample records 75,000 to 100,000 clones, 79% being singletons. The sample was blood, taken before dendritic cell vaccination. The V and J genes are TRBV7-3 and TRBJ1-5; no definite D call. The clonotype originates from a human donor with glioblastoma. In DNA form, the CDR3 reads TGTGCCAGCAGCTTAACTGGCAACCAGCCCCAGCATTTT. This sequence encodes CASSLTGNQPQHF.